The 26 T cell receptor beta chains presented below share a single source sample, sequenced in a study of blood T cell repertoires in COVID-19. Produced via immunoSEQ multiplex PCR; TCRdb's table is partial and in-frame only. The top ten clones hold 20% of a sample with roughly 52,000 clones, 89% of them seen once. Sample: peripheral blood. Receptor source: a human donor in a cohort sampled during active COVID-19.

The J gene is TRBJ2-5, the V gene TRBV10-2; 9 bases line up with TRBD2. The CDR3 consists of 15 residues. Per the germline V gene, CDR1 is WSHSY and CDR2 is SAAADI. V lost 2 bases to trimming and J lost 5 bases; unmatched junction nucleotides: 6. CDR3 nucleotide sequence: TGCGCCAGCAGTGAGCAAGCGGGGGGTGGGGAGACCCAGTACTTC. Translation gives CASSEQAGGGETQYF.

V usage is TRBV30 and J usage is TRBJ2-1; 10 bases align to TRBD2. Trimming took 7 bases from V and 8 from J; bases not matched to a gene: 11. This CDR3 comprises 14 residues. Germline assignment: CDR1 GTSNPN and CDR2 SVGIG (reference sequence). The CDR3 protein is CASPPSGGAYEQFF. The CDR3 DNA follows: TGTGCCTCCCCCCCGAGCGGGGGGGCCTATGAGCAGTTCTTC.

The rearrangement uses TRBV6-5 and TRBJ2-7; 11 bases agree with TRBD2. V lost 7 bases and J lost 4; bases outside the gene matches: 6. Germline CDR1 is MNHEY and CDR2 is SVGAGI. CDR3 length: 14 residues. The CDR3 reads CASIKLAGAYEQYF. The CDR3 coding sequence is TGTGCCAGCATTAAACTAGCGGGGGCATACGAGCAGTACTTC.

This sequence joins TRBV7-8 and TRBJ2-7; TRBD1 aligns across 7 bases. CDR1 is SGHVS and CDR2 is FQNEAQ in the germline V gene. The CDR3 sequence is 14 residues long. V dropped 1 base and J dropped 3; count of bases not matched to a gene: 3. In DNA, the CDR3 is TGTGCCAGCAGCTTAGAGGGGGACAGCTACGAGCAGTACTTC. It specifies CASSLEGDSYEQYF.

The rearrangement joins TRBV7-3 to TRBJ2-1; a possible D gene is TRBD2 (5 bases). Germline assignment: CDR1 SGHTA and CDR2 FQGTGA. Trimming removed 4 bases from V and 9 bases from J, with 13 bases in between. The CDR3 sequence is 13 residues long. CDR3 nucleotides: TGTGCCAGCAGCTCCACCTACGGAGGTGAGCAGTTCTTC. Translation: CASSSTYGGEQFF.

The chain combines TRBV9 with TRBJ2-7; TRBD1 matches at 10 bases. Germline trimming cut 0 bases from V and 2 bases from J; bases unmatched to any gene: 2. CDR3 length equals 15 residues. The germline gives CDR1 SGDLS, CDR2 YYNGEE. CDR3 nucleotides: TGTGCCAGCAGCGTAGAGGGACAGGGGACCTACGAGCAGTACTTC. The encoded protein is CASSVEGQGTYEQYF.

This chain uses TRBV5-6 with TRBJ2-1, with D perhaps matching TRBD2 (6 bases). Germline V CDR1 and CDR2: SGHDT, YYEEEE. V dropped 1 base and J dropped 6 bases, with 14 bases sitting between them. CDR3 length: 15 amino acids. The CDR3 region is CASSLLGGIANEQFF. The CDR3 coding sequence is TGTGCCAGCAGCTTGTTGGGGGGAATTGCCAATGAGCAGTTCTTC. The full variable domain, in which reference TRBV5-6 and TRBJ2-1 provide the parts outside the CDR3, is DAGVTQSPTHLIKTRGQQVTLRCSPKSGHDTVSWYQQALGQGPQFIFQYYEEEERQRGNFPDRFSGHQFPNYSSELNVNALLLGDSALYLCASSLLGGIANEQFFGPGTRLTVL.

The chain couples TRBV2 to TRBJ1-1; TRBD1 agrees at 8 bases. The CDR3 is 15 residues long. Looked up from germline, CDR1 is SNHLY and CDR2 is FYNNEI. V dropped 5 bases and J dropped 1; count of bases not matched to a gene: 6. The CDR3 spells CASSWGQAANTEAFF. For the CDR3, the DNA is TGTGCCAGCAGTTGGGGACAGGCAGCGAACACTGAAGCTTTCTTT.

The rearrangement uses TRBV18 and TRBJ1-4; 11 positions match TRBD1. Germline CDR1 is KGHSH and CDR2 is LQKENI. The junction had 5 bases not matched to a gene; V was cut back by 0 bases and J by 2 bases. The CDR3 totals 18 residues. CDR3 region: CASSPPGTGGATNEKLFF. The CDR3 nucleotides are TGTGCCAGCTCACCACCCGGGACAGGGGGGGCGACTAATGAAAAACTGTTTTTT. The entire variable domain, with the rest obtained from reference TRBV18 and TRBJ1-4, is as follows: NAGVMQNPRHLVRRRGQEARLRCSPMKGHSHVYWYRQLPEEGLKFMVYLQKENIIDESGMPKERFSAEFPKEGPSILRIQQVVRGDSAAYFCASSPPGTGGATNEKLFFGSGTQLSVL.

This rearrangement joins TRBV5-4 to TRBJ2-1; 13 nucleotides match TRBD2. Per germline, CDR1 SGHNT and CDR2 YYREEE (reference sequence). The junction had 8 bases not matched to a gene; V was cut back by 2 bases and J by 9 bases. This CDR3 spans 16 amino acids. The CDR3 DNA reads as TGTGCCAGCAGCTTAATCGGACTAGCGGGGGAGGGTGAGCAGTTCTTC. The encoded protein is CASSLIGLAGEGEQFF.

The CDR3 protein is CAISGDSYGYTF. CDR3 nucleotides: TGTGCCATCAGTGGGGACAGCTATGGCTACACCTTC. V and J are TRBV10-3 and TRBJ1-2; 7 nucleotides agree with TRBD1. V lost 4 bases to trimming and J lost 4 bases; unmatched junction nucleotides: 0. The CDR3 consists of 12 residues. Germline V gene lookup returns CDR1 ENHRY and CDR2 SYGVKD.

This chain connects TRBV15 to TRBJ2-3, with 10 bases that match TRBD2. V shed 0 bases, J shed 2 bases, and the junction held 17 bases outside the gene matches. Germline CDR1 and CDR2: LNHNV and YYDKDF (reference sequence). The CDR3 runs to 21 residues. The CDR3 nucleotides read TGTGCCACCAGCAGAGATAGTTTAAGCGGGGGGGCCTTAATATTCACAGATACGCAGTATTTT. This translates into CATSRDSLSGGALIFTDTQYF. Based on the CDR3 plus reference TRBV15 and TRBJ2-3, the full variable domain is DAMVIQNPRYQVTQFGKPVTLSCSQTLNHNVMYWYQQKSSQAPKLLFHYYDKDFNNEADTPDNFQSRRPNTSFCFLDIRSPGLGDTAMYLCATSRDSLSGGALIFTDTQYFGPGTRLTVL.

This sequence joins TRBV18 and TRBJ2-7, with 9 bases lining up with TRBD1. V shed 6 bases, J shed 7 bases, and the junction held 13 bases outside the gene matches. Germline values: CDR1 KGHSH, CDR2 LQKENI. This CDR3 has 15 residues. The CDR3 DNA sequence: TGTGCCAGCTCCGGTGGGACAGGGAACTTTCGGGAGCAGTACTTC. Translating it yields CASSGGTGNFREQYF.

The chain couples TRBV7-2 to TRBJ1-3, with D possibly being TRBD1 (5 bases). Germline assignment: CDR1 SGHTA and CDR2 FQGNSA. The CDR3 has 15 residues. Trimming stripped 1 base from V and 0 bases from J, with 7 bases between. The CDR3 nucleotides are TGTGCCAGCAGCTTAGGCGGGGGCTCTGGAAACACCATATATTTT. As protein: CASSLGGGSGNTIYF.

J is TRBJ2-3 and V is TRBV28, with 11 positions matching TRBD2. V lost 5 bases to trimming and J lost 4 bases; unmatched junction nucleotides: 5. This CDR3 contains 15 residues. Germline V gene sequence: CDR1 MDHEN, CDR2 SYDVKM. The CDR3 spells CASSRSGGASDTQYF. Written as DNA, the CDR3 is TGTGCCAGCAGTCGTAGCGGGGGGGCCTCAGATACGCAGTATTTT.

The rearrangement joins TRBV27 to TRBJ1-2, with 8 bases identical to TRBD1. Trimming removed 3 bases from V and 4 bases from J; junction bases left unmatched: 1. The CDR3 consists of 13 residues. Germline CDR1 and CDR2: MNHEY and SMNVEV (reference sequence). The CDR3: CASSLTGVYGYTF. The DNA for the CDR3 is TGTGCCAGCAGTTTGACAGGGGTCTATGGCTACACCTTC.

The chain carries TRBV2 and TRBJ1-1; D perhaps matches TRBD1 (5 bases). CDR3 length: 13 residues. Germline loops: CDR1 SNHLY, CDR2 FYNNEI. The V gene lost 9 bases and the J gene lost 6 bases, with 17 bases spanning the gap. CDR3 region: CASTPRGSAEAFF. As DNA, the CDR3 is TGTGCCAGTACCCCGCGGGGCTCCGCTGAAGCTTTCTTT.

The V gene is TRBV4-3, the J gene TRBJ1-4; no clear D gene. Germline assignment: CDR1 LGHNA and CDR2 YSLEER. V lost 4 bases, J lost 8 bases, and 11 bases lay in between. The CDR3 consists of 13 residues. CDR3 in DNA: TGCGCCAGCAGCCCAAGAGGAGGGGAAAAACTGTTTTTT. This codes for CASSPRGGEKLFF.

This clone occurred a few times. The rearrangement links TRBV5-1 to TRBJ2-3; possibly TRBD1 for D (6 bases). Trimming removed 7 bases from V and 0 bases from J, with 15 bases in between. Germline V CDR1 and CDR2: SGHRS, YFSETQ. This CDR3 contains 15 residues. CDR3 bases: TGCGCCAGCCACACAGGGTACCCGAGCACAGATACGCAGTATTTT. Translation: CASHTGYPSTDTQYF.

V is TRBV19 and J is TRBJ1-5; 7 bases align to TRBD1. J lost 0 bases, V lost 6 bases, and 17 bases had no gene match. Per germline, CDR1 LNHDA and CDR2 SQIVND (reference sequence). This CDR3 spans 19 amino acids. CDR3 coding DNA: TGTGCCAGTAGCCAAGAAGACAGGGTGAGCCCTTATAGCAATCAGCCCCAGCATTTT. Its protein is CASSQEDRVSPYSNQPQHF.

This chain joins TRBV19 and TRBJ2-5, with D maybe TRBD1 (6 bases). Germline-derived CDR1 and CDR2 are LNHDA and SQIVND (reference sequence). V was shortened by 1 base and J by 5 bases, with 23 bases between the two germline ends. This CDR3 has 18 residues. The CDR3 region is CASSIAGNRDLRRETQYF. The CDR3 DNA follows: TGTGCCAGTAGTATAGCGGGGAACAGGGATCTCCGAAGGGAGACCCAGTACTTC.

This sequence joins TRBV20-1 and TRBJ2-1, with 8 bases identical to TRBD2. Unmatched junction bases numbered 12, after V lost 3 bases and J lost 8 bases. This CDR3 contains 15 residues. From germline, CDR1 is DFQATT and CDR2 SNEGSKA (reference sequence). The CDR3 sequence is CSASNLAGLIDEQFF. The DNA of the CDR3 is TGCAGTGCTAGTAATCTAGCGGGTCTTATCGATGAGCAGTTCTTC.

The CDR3 sequence: CASSLGDNLSYEQYF. CDR3 bases: TGTGCCAGCAGCTTGGGTGACAACCTATCCTACGAGCAGTACTTC. The chain links TRBV7-9 to TRBJ2-7; no clear D. The CDR3 has 15 residues. The V end lost 3 bases, the J end lost 1 base, and 13 bases lay between the germline ends. Germline lookup yields CDR1 SEHNR and CDR2 FQNEAQ (reference sequence).

This clone was observed a few times. The V call is TRBV27, the J call TRBJ2-7; D is perhaps TRBD1 (5 bases). Per germline, CDR1 MNHEY and CDR2 SMNVEV (reference sequence). The V end lost 6 bases, the J end lost 3 bases, and 21 bases lay between the germline ends. CDR3 length: 16 residues. The CDR3 DNA sequence: TGTGCCAGCAGCACCTTAGGGGCAGGGATATTCTACGAGCAGTACTTC. It encodes CASSTLGAGIFYEQYF.

The J gene is TRBJ2-2, the V gene TRBV21-1; the table's D call TRBD2 went unverified against the DNA. TRBV21-1 is an annotated pseudogene. This CDR3 has 13 amino acids. Here the CDR3 reads CASLTGGPGELFF. The CDR3 bases are TGTGCCAGCCTTACGGGGGGCCCCGGGGAGCTGTTTTTT.

This rearrangement joins TRBV9 to TRBJ2-5; 9 nucleotides line up with TRBD1. CDR1 SGDLS and CDR2 YYNGEE come from the germline V gene. The CDR3 length is 16 residues. V trimming: 0 bases; J trimming: 7 bases; junction bases outside the gene matches: 10. For the CDR3, the DNA is TGTGCCAGCAGCGTAGGGGCTGACAGGGGACAGGGGACCCAGTACTTC. This translates into CASSVGADRGQGTQYF. The whole variable domain, filled in from reference TRBV9 and TRBJ2-5, reads DSGVTQTPKHLITATGQRVTLRCSPRSGDLSVYWYQQSLDQGLQFLIQYYNGEERAKGNILERFSAQQFPDLHSELNLSSLELGDSALYFCASSVGADRGQGTQYFGPGTRLLVL.